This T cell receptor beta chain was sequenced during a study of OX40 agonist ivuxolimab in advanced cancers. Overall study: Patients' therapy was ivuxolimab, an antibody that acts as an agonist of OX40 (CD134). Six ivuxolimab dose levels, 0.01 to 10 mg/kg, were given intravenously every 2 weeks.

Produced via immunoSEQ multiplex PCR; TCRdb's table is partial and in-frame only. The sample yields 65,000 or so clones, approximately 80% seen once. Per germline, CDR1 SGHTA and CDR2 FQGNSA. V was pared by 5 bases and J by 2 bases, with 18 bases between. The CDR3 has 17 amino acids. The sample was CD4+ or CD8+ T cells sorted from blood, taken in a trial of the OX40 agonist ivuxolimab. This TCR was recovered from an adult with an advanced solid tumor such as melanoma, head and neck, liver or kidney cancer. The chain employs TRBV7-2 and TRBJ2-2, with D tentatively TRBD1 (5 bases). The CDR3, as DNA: TGTGCCAGCAGCCCCATCCCCCCAGGGAAAAACACCGGGGAGCTGTTTTTT. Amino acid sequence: CASSPIPPGKNTGELFF.